This record covers a single TCR beta chain. This record belongs to a study of OX40 agonist ivuxolimab in advanced cancers. CDR3 length: 19 residues. Germline V gene data show CDR1 as SGHAT and CDR2 as FQDESV (reference sequence). V dropped 5 bases and J dropped 0; count of bases not matched to a gene: 12. With autoimmune disease history or systemic immunosuppression, patients were excluded. Measured with immunoSEQ multiplex PCR; TCRdb has only the in-frame clones, and not every one. The data show roughly 48,000 clones, around 89% seen once. The V gene is TRBV11-1, the J gene TRBJ2-6; 8 bases map to TRBD1. The clonotype comes from an adult with an advanced solid tumor such as melanoma, head and neck, liver or kidney cancer. The sequencing used CD4+ or CD8+ T cells sorted from blood, collected in a trial of the OX40 agonist ivuxolimab. The CDR3 loop reads CASSPEVTGAYSGANVLTF. The CDR3 region has the DNA TGTGCCAGCAGCCCGGAGGTGACAGGGGCCTACTCTGGGGCCAACGTCCTGACTTTC.